Following are 23 T cell receptor beta chains from one sample sequenced in a study of T cell changes during pregnancy in multiple sclerosis. Clones were read by immunoSEQ multiplex PCR, and TCRdb kept only the in-frame ones, dropping some. The repertoire holds tens of thousands of clones, with 91% as singletons. The source was peripheral blood, collected after pregnancy. The receptors derive from a female donor in good health, enrolled as a control in a pregnancy study.

The chain joins TRBV7-9 to TRBJ1-1; 8 bases are shared with TRBD1. The V gene's germline CDR1 is SEHNR and CDR2 FQNEAQ (reference sequence). The length of the CDR3 is 12 residues. V dropped 5 bases and J dropped 6; count of bases not matched to a gene: 2. The CDR3 DNA reads as TGTGCCAGCAGCCCACAGGGGGCTGAAGCTTTCTTT. Protein: CASSPQGAEAFF.

This chain connects TRBV7-3 to TRBJ1-2; 8 nucleotides align to TRBD1. The V segment lost 5 bases and the J segment 7 bases; nucleotides outside the gene matches: 3. The CDR3 extends over 12 amino acids. Germline CDR1 is SGHTA and CDR2 is FQGTGA. The CDR3 DNA reads TGTGCCAGCAGCGGACAGGGCGGTGGCTACACCTTC. This sequence encodes CASSGQGGGYTF.

Worth noting for this clone: The sample contains more than one DNA sequence encoding this CDR3. V usage is TRBV9 and J usage is TRBJ1-2, with 10 bases matching TRBD1. Germline V gives CDR1 SGDLS, CDR2 YYNGEE. V gave up 4 bases and J gave up 2 bases; unmatched junction bases: 2. The CDR3 has 14 amino acids. The CDR3 DNA is TGTGCCAGCAGCCCGGGACAGGGGAACTATGGCTACACCTTC. Amino acids: CASSPGQGNYGYTF.

The chain has TRBV19 and TRBJ1-5; no firm D call. Per germline, CDR1 LNHDA and CDR2 SQIVND (reference sequence). CDR3 size: 16 residues. V dropped 7 bases and J dropped 5 bases, with 21 bases sitting between them. CDR3 loop: CASTPGRWLPYQPQHF. The CDR3 DNA is TGTGCCAGTACCCCTGGGAGGTGGCTACCCTATCAGCCCCAGCATTTT.

V is TRBV7-6 and J is TRBJ2-7, with D maybe TRBD1 (6 bases). This CDR3 is built from 14 residues. The V and J ends lost 1 base and 4 bases respectively, with 11 bases between them. Looked up from germline, CDR1 is SGHVS and CDR2 is FNYEAQ. The DNA for the CDR3 is TGTGCCAGCAGCTTAGGGCAGGGGAGATACGAGCAGTACTTC. It translates to CASSLGQGRYEQYF. Full variable domain (rest looked up from reference TRBV7-6 and TRBJ2-7): GAGVSQSPRYKVTKRGQDVALRCDPISGHVSLYWYRQALGQGPEFLTYFNYEAQQDKSGLPNDRFSAERPEGSISTLTIQRTEQRDSAMYRCASSLGQGRYEQYFGPGTRLTVT.

The chain uses TRBV19 and TRBJ1-2, with a weak D call TRBD1 (6 bases). The ends were cut back, 7 bases at V and 6 bases at J, with 21 bases in the middle. The CDR3 is made up of 15 amino acids. Per germline, CDR1 LNHDA and CDR2 SQIVND (reference sequence). CDR3 coding DNA: TGTGCCAGTACCAACGAAGGGGGAGAAATGAATGGCTACACCTTC. Its translation: CASTNEGGEMNGYTF.

The V gene is TRBV2, the J gene TRBJ2-3; perhaps TRBD1 as D (5 bases). The V and J ends lost 4 bases and 5 bases respectively, with 13 bases between them. CDR1 and CDR2 (germline): SNHLY, FYNNEI. The CDR3 extends over 14 amino acids. The DNA of the CDR3 is TGTGCCAGCAGTGGAATGACAGCCAGAGATACGCAGTATTTT. Residues: CASSGMTARDTQYF. The entire variable domain, with the rest obtained from reference TRBV2 and TRBJ2-3, is as follows: EPEVTQTPSHQVTQMGQEVILRCVPISNHLYFYWYRQILGQKVEFLVSFYNNEISEKSEIFDDQFSVERPDGSNFTLKIRSTKLEDSAMYFCASSGMTARDTQYFGPGTRLTVL.

The chain employs TRBV18 and TRBJ2-7, with 9 positions matching TRBD1. The CDR3 covers 14 residues. Germline V CDR1 and CDR2: KGHSH, LQKENI. After removal of 5 bases from V and 6 bases from J, the junction contained 8 bases not matched to a gene. CDR3 region: CASSETGGDREQYF. In DNA, the CDR3 is TGTGCCAGCTCAGAGACAGGGGGGGATCGCGAGCAGTACTTC.

Only one count was recorded for this clone. This sequence joins TRBV6-6 and TRBJ1-1, with 8 bases that match TRBD1. Trimming cost V 5 bases and J 4 bases; bases outside gene matches: 9. Germline V gene data show CDR1 as MNHNY and CDR2 as SVGAGI (reference sequence). The CDR3 loop spans 15 amino acids. DNA for the CDR3: TGTGCCAGCAGTCGCGCAGGGGGCGCGGGCACTGAAGCTTTCTTT. It translates to CASSRAGGAGTEAFF.

The V and J genes are TRBV28 and TRBJ1-5; 8 nucleotides align to TRBD1. V lost 0 bases and J lost 3; bases outside the gene matches: 4. The CDR3 extends over 16 amino acids. Germline CDR1 is MDHEN and CDR2 is SYDVKM. CDR3 bases: TGTGCCAGCAGTTTATGGGACAGGGCCTTCAATCAGCCCCAGCATTTT. Residues: CASSLWDRAFNQPQHF.

V usage is TRBV9 and J usage is TRBJ2-1; D is perhaps TRBD2 (5 bases). V lost 3 bases, J lost 10 bases, and 14 bases lay in between. The CDR3 sequence is 13 residues long. Germline CDR1 reads SGDLS; CDR2 reads YYNGEE. CDR3 residues: CASSAAHRGEQFF. The CDR3 DNA follows: TGTGCCAGCAGCGCTGCCCATCGAGGGGAGCAGTTCTTC.

This CDR3 reads CASSYFKGRGYTF. The DNA for the CDR3 is TGTGCCAGCAGTTACTTTAAGGGGCGAGGCTACACCTTC. V usage is TRBV6-5 and J usage is TRBJ1-2, with D maybe TRBD1 (5 bases). The V gene lost 1 base and the J gene lost 8 bases, with 11 bases spanning the gap. This CDR3 is 13 amino acids long. Germline CDR1 and CDR2: MNHEY and SVGAGI.

V gene TRBV5-6 combines with J gene TRBJ1-6; D unresolved. The CDR3 has 12 amino acids. V shed 10 bases and J shed 0 bases, with 5 bases lying between them. Germline V lookup: CDR1 SGHDT, CDR2 YYEEEE. The CDR3 sequence: CASRSYNSPLHF. The CDR3 DNA reads as TGTGCCTCTCGCTCCTATAATTCACCCCTCCACTTT.

The chain couples TRBV7-6 to TRBJ2-5, with 7 bases lining up with TRBD1. V gave up 4 bases and J gave up 4 bases; unmatched junction bases: 3. The germline V gene has CDR1 SGHVS and CDR2 FNYEAQ. There are 13 residues in the CDR3. CDR3 loop: CASSSGTVETQYF. CDR3 in DNA: TGTGCCAGCAGCTCGGGGACAGTAGAGACCCAGTACTTC.

This clone was seen a handful of times. V and J are TRBV19 and TRBJ1-3, with 9 bases identical to TRBD1. The V gene end was trimmed by 6 bases and the J gene end by 4 bases; junction bases not matched to a gene: 4. CDR1 is LNHDA and CDR2 is SQIVND in the germline V gene (reference sequence). This CDR3 spans 14 amino acids. The CDR3 DNA is TGTGCCAGTAGGCGGGACAGGGTAGGAAACACCATATATTTT. Translation gives CASRRDRVGNTIYF.

The chain has TRBV4-3 and TRBJ1-4; D unclear. Looked up from germline, CDR1 is LGHNA and CDR2 is YSLEER. Deletions cut 1 base from V and 2 bases from J, with 17 bases between. The CDR3 consists of 18 residues. CDR3: CASSQGAGVNPTNEKLFF. Written as DNA, the CDR3 is TGCGCCAGCAGCCAAGGGGCAGGTGTTAATCCCACTAATGAAAAACTGTTTTTT.

The chain is built from TRBV6-6 and TRBJ1-3; maybe TRBD1 (5 bases). CDR1 MNHNY and CDR2 SVGAGI come from the germline V gene (reference sequence). The CDR3 loop spans 13 amino acids. Deletions cut 6 bases from V and 0 bases from J, with 6 bases between. DNA of the CDR3: TGTGCCAGCAGCGACAGCTCTGGAAACACCATATATTTT. Translation gives CASSDSSGNTIYF.

The gene calls are TRBV7-3 and TRBJ2-5, with D perhaps matching TRBD2 (5 bases). This CDR3 comprises 15 residues. Germline V CDR1 and CDR2: SGHTA, FQGTGA. V was pared by 3 bases and J by 5 bases, with 16 bases between. The CDR3 bases are TGTGCCAGCAGCTTGGGTCCGGGGAAAGGGGAGACCCAGTACTTC. Translating it yields CASSLGPGKGETQYF.

The CDR3 nucleotides are TGTGCCAGTAGCGTTGAACCAGGGGCCGAGCAGTACTTC. The encoded protein is CASSVEPGAEQYF. The chain couples TRBV19 to TRBJ2-7; TRBD1 is a possible D gene (6 bases). In germline, CDR1 is LNHDA, CDR2 SQIVND (reference sequence). There are 13 residues in the CDR3. Trimming pared 6 bases from V and 6 bases from J, leaving 15 bases between.

This clone was detected once. The rearrangement uses TRBV7-9 and TRBJ2-1; 7 bases line up with TRBD2. The germline gives CDR1 SEHNR, CDR2 FQNEAQ (reference sequence). This CDR3 region has 14 residues. Trimming took 5 bases from V and 12 from J; bases not matched to a gene: 13. The CDR3 DNA follows: TGTGCCAGCAGCCATAGCGGGTCCGGCGGGGGGCAGTTCTTC. Protein product: CASSHSGSGGGQFF.

This chain joins TRBV28 and TRBJ1-5, with 9 bases identical to TRBD1. Unmatched junction bases numbered 6, after V lost 5 bases and J lost 16 bases. The CDR3 spans 11 residues. CDR1 and CDR2 from the germline V gene are MDHEN and SYDVKM. The CDR3 DNA follows: TGTGCCAGCAGTCCGGGACAGGGCATCCATTTT. This encodes CASSPGQGIHF.

The rearrangement joins TRBV6-1 to TRBJ2-1, with 7 bases fitting TRBD1. The CDR3 consists of 15 residues. Germline CDR1 and CDR2: MNHNS and SASEGT. Trimming removed 7 bases from V and 2 bases from J; junction bases left unmatched: 8. DNA of the CDR3: TGTGCCAGCACTATGACAGGGAATGCCTACAATGAGCAGTTCTTC. Translation: CASTMTGNAYNEQFF.

The J gene is TRBJ1-5, the V gene TRBV7-9, with 7 bases matching TRBD1. The CDR3 length is 13 residues. CDR1 is SEHNR, CDR2 FQNEAQ, per germline (reference sequence). V shed 3 bases and J 5 bases; nucleotides not matched to a gene: 1. CDR3 coding DNA: TGTGCCAGCAGCTTTCAGGGGGATCAGCCCCAGCATTTT. Translation gives CASSFQGDQPQHF. Variable domain in full (rest from reference TRBV7-9 and TRBJ1-5): DTGVSQNPRHKITKRGQNVTFRCDPISEHNRLYWYRQTLGQGPEFLTYFQNEAQLEKSRLLSDRFSAERPKGSFSTLEIQRTEQGDSAMYLCASSFQGDQPQHFGDGTRLSIL.